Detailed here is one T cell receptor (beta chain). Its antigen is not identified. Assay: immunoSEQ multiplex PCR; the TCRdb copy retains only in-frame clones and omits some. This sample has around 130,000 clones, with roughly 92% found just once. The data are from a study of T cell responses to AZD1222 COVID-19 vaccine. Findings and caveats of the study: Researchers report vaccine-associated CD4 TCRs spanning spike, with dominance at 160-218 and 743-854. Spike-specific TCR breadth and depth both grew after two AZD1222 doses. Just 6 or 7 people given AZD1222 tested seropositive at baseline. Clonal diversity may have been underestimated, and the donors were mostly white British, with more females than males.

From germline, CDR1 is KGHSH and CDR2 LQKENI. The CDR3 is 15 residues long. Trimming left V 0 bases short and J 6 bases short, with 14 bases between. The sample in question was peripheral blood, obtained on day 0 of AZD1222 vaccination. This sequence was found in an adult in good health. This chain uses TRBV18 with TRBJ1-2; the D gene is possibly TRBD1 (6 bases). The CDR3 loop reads CASSPPRQGLHGYTF. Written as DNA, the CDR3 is TGTGCCAGCTCACCACCGAGGCAGGGGCTCCATGGCTACACCTTC.